These T cell receptor beta chains were read from a single sample in a study of shared T cell receptors in the human thymus. Sequencing used immunoSEQ multiplex PCR; TCRdb keeps in-frame clones, though not all of them. The table includes roughly 560,000 clones, around 78% detected once. The same data also contributed to another study, on human thymus T cells.

The sample comprised thymocytes. These TCRs come from a boy less than two years old with a congenital heart defect. Each CDR3 is given with its conserved first and last residue. Fields, in order: J gene, clone size, D gene, V gene, CDR3 protein, CDR3 DNA. D genes are given only for firm matches. Size is stated for part of the rows, as once, few or many counts, or as a class when the clone is expanded.

J: TRBJ2-1; size: -; D: TRBD1; V: TRBV19; CDR3: CASRTGGGSSYNEQFF; DNA: TGTGCCAGTCGTACAGGGGGCGGTAGCTCCTACAATGAGCAGTTCTTC
J: TRBJ2-7; size: -; D: -; V: TRBV21-1; CDR3: CASSKGGVSYEQYF; DNA: TGTGCCAGCAGCAAAGGGGGGGTCTCCTACGAGCAGTACTTC
J: TRBJ2-1; size: -; D: -; V: TRBV27; CDR3: CASRSNRELPYNEQFF; DNA: TGTGCCAGCAGGTCGAACAGGGAGCTACCCTACAATGAGCAGTTCTTC
J: TRBJ2-7; size: -; D: TRBD2; V: TRBV12-5; CDR3: CASGHGLAGEEGAYEQYF; DNA: TGTGCTAGTGGTCACGGACTAGCGGGAGAGGAAGGGGCCTACGAGCAGTACTTC
J: TRBJ2-2; size: -; D: TRBD2; V: TRBV10-1; CDR3: CASSESAGGTNTGELFF; DNA: TGCGCCAGCAGTGAGTCGGCGGGAGGAACCAACACCGGGGAGCTGTTTTTT
J: TRBJ1-1; size: -; D: -; V: TRBV6-1; CDR3: CASPAEAFF; DNA: TGTGCCAGCCCAGCTGAAGCTTTCTTT
J: TRBJ1-1; size: -; D: TRBD1; V: TRBV6-4; CDR3: CASSAGGSARNTEAFF; DNA: TGTGCCAGCAGTGCAGGGGGTAGCGCCCGGAACACTGAAGCTTTCTTT
J: TRBJ1-2; size: -; D: -; V: TRBV13; CDR3: CASSPRSGNYGYTF; DNA: TGTGCCAGCAGCCCGAGATCCGGGAACTATGGCTACACCTTC
J: TRBJ2-1; size: -; D: -; V: TRBV12-2; CDR3: CASRFVPGTSGRAVCNNEQFF; DNA: TGTGCAAGTCGCTTTGTTCCCGGGACTAGCGGGAGGGCCGTCTGTAACAATGAGCAGTTCTTC
J: TRBJ2-5; size: -; D: -; V: TRBV5-1; CDR3: CASRTRGETQYF; DNA: TGCGCCAGCAGGACTCGGGGAGAGACCCAGTACTTC
J: TRBJ1-4; size: -; D: TRBD1; V: TRBV27; CDR3: CASRTPNRGGVEKLFF; DNA: TGTGCCAGCAGAACGCCGAACAGGGGTGGGGTTGAAAAACTGTTTTTT
J: TRBJ2-7; size: few; D: -; V: TRBV5-1; CDR3: CASSLPSRPPF; DNA: TGCGCCAGCAGCTTGCCTAGTCGGCCACCCTTC
J: TRBJ2-7; size: -; D: -; V: TRBV21-1; CDR3: CASSKSEGKSREGERYEQYF; DNA: TGTGCCAGCAGCAAGTCCGAGGGCAAGTCCAGGGAGGGAGAGAGGTACGAGCAGTACTTC
J: TRBJ1-2; size: few; D: -; V: TRBV15; CDR3: CATSRVRNFNYGYTF; DNA: TGTGCCACCAGCAGAGTGAGAAACTTTAACTATGGCTACACCTTC
J: TRBJ1-1; size: few; D: -; V: TRBV5-1; CDR3: CASRIGRSAEAFF; DNA: TGCGCCAGCAGGATCGGCAGGTCCGCTGAAGCTTTCTTT
J: TRBJ2-5; size: -; D: -; V: TRBV30; CDR3: CAWSPSPIGRGETQYF; DNA: TGTGCCTGGAGTCCCTCTCCTATCGGGAGAGGCGAGACCCAGTACTTC
J: TRBJ1-1; size: -; D: TRBD1; V: TRBV15; CDR3: CATSRDGRRGRGTEAFF; DNA: TGTGCCACCAGCAGAGATGGGAGAAGGGGGCGCGGGACTGAAGCTTTCTTT
J: TRBJ2-7; size: -; D: TRBD2; V: TRBV5-4; CDR3: CASSLDPGLVPYEQYF; DNA: TGTGCCAGCAGCTTGGACCCGGGACTAGTCCCCTACGAGCAGTACTTC
J: TRBJ2-7; size: -; D: TRBD1; V: TRBV29-1; CDR3: CSVEPGTGSYEQYF; DNA: TGCAGCGTTGAGCCCGGGACAGGGTCCTACGAGCAGTACTTC
J: TRBJ2-7; size: -; D: -; V: TRBV2; CDR3: CASSPEGAPTYEQYF; DNA: TGTGCCAGCAGCCCAGAGGGAGCCCCTACCTACGAGCAGTACTTC
J: TRBJ2-5; size: -; D: TRBD2; V: TRBV7-6; CDR3: CASSLVGGGETQYF; DNA: TGTGCCAGCAGCTTAGTGGGGGGAGGGGAGACCCAGTACTTC
J: TRBJ1-2; size: -; D: TRBD1; V: TRBV10-3; CDR3: CAISERRDRHYGYTF; DNA: TGTGCCATCAGTGAAAGGAGGGACAGGCACTATGGCTACACCTTC
J: TRBJ2-7; size: -; D: TRBD1; V: TRBV6-5; CDR3: CASSYRQGVRSYEQYF; DNA: TGTGCCAGCAGTTACCGACAGGGGGTAAGGTCCTACGAGCAGTACTTC
J: TRBJ2-2; size: -; D: -; V: TRBV27; CDR3: CASSLEEPGELFF; DNA: TGTGCCAGCAGTTTGGAGGAACCCGGGGAGCTGTTTTTT
J: TRBJ1-2; size: few; D: -; V: TRBV19; CDR3: CASSFTHRVRSYGYTF; DNA: TGTGCCAGTAGTTTCACGCACAGGGTAAGAAGCTATGGCTACACCTTC
J: TRBJ2-7; size: once; D: TRBD1; V: TRBV10-2; CDR3: CASSLDRTRGEQYF; DNA: TGCGCCAGCAGTCTAGACAGGACCAGGGGGGAGCAGTACTTC
J: TRBJ2-1; size: -; D: TRBD2; V: TRBV9; CDR3: CASSVGATSGPWDEQFF; DNA: TGTGCCAGCAGCGTTGGGGCCACTAGCGGCCCCTGGGATGAGCAGTTCTTC
J: TRBJ2-5; size: -; D: -; V: TRBV5-8; CDR3: CASSGTQGWWETQYF; DNA: TGTGCCAGCAGCGGAACACAGGGTTGGTGGGAGACCCAGTACTTC
J: TRBJ2-1; size: -; D: TRBD2; V: TRBV5-4; CDR3: CASSPGLAGGLSSYNEQFF; DNA: TGTGCCAGCAGCCCGGGACTAGCGGGAGGTCTAAGCTCCTACAATGAGCAGTTCTTC
J: TRBJ2-7; size: few; D: -; V: TRBV6-1; CDR3: CASRERGGIYEQYF; DNA: TGTGCCAGCAGAGAGAGGGGAGGCATCTACGAGCAGTACTTC
J: TRBJ2-3; size: once; D: -; V: TRBV28; CDR3: CASSLGGTTDTQYF; DNA: TGTGCCAGCAGTTTGGGGGGAACCACAGATACGCAGTATTTT
J: TRBJ1-2; size: few; D: -; V: TRBV28; CDR3: CASSGEGEGPRQVAYTF; DNA: TGTGCCAGCAGTGGAGAGGGTGAGGGGCCTCGACAGGTTGCCTACACCTTC
J: TRBJ2-7; size: once; D: -; V: TRBV7-9; CDR3: CASSSLAVQGGYEQYF; DNA: TGTGCCAGCAGCTCGCTAGCGGTCCAAGGGGGGTACGAGCAGTACTTC
J: TRBJ2-3; size: -; D: TRBD1; V: TRBV9; CDR3: CASSASQAGGPTDTQYF; DNA: TGTGCCAGCAGCGCTAGTCAGGCAGGGGGCCCTACAGATACGCAGTATTTT
J: TRBJ2-4; size: -; D: -; V: TRBV20-1; CDR3: CSVRAKNIQYF; DNA: TGCAGTGTGAGGGCCAAAAACATTCAGTACTTC
J: TRBJ2-3; size: few; D: -; V: TRBV11-2; CDR3: CASSSRVEWTDTQYF; DNA: TGTGCCAGCAGCTCCAGGGTAGAGTGGACAGATACGCAGTATTTT
J: TRBJ1-4; size: few; D: -; V: TRBV27; CDR3: CASSLWGGNEKLFF; DNA: TGTGCCAGCAGTTTATGGGGAGGTAATGAAAAACTGTTTTTT
J: TRBJ2-1; size: -; D: TRBD1; V: TRBV27; CDR3: CASSPTGDDEQFF; DNA: TGTGCCAGCAGTCCCACAGGGGATGATGAGCAGTTCTTC
J: TRBJ1-1; size: once; D: TRBD1; V: TRBV27; CDR3: CASRRTGPNTEAFF; DNA: TGTGCCAGCCGTCGGACAGGGCCGAACACTGAAGCTTTCTTT
J: TRBJ2-2; size: -; D: -; V: TRBV5-8; CDR3: CASRPGAGELFF; DNA: TGTGCCAGCAGACCGGGGGCCGGGGAGCTGTTTTTT
J: TRBJ2-7; size: -; D: TRBD1; V: TRBV18; CDR3: CASSPPPDRGRPHEQYF; DNA: TGTGCCAGCTCACCACCGCCGGACAGGGGGCGCCCCCACGAGCAGTACTTC
J: TRBJ1-1; size: -; D: -; V: TRBV7-2; CDR3: CASSYSGTSNTEAFF; DNA: TGTGCCAGCAGCTACTCCGGGACTTCGAACACTGAAGCTTTCTTT
J: TRBJ2-2; size: -; D: -; V: TRBV28; CDR3: CASNDRGSTGELFF; DNA: TGTGCCAGTAACGATCGGGGGTCAACCGGGGAGCTGTTTTTT
J: TRBJ2-1; size: few; D: TRBD1; V: TRBV11-2; CDR3: CASSSDRGWSSYNEQFF; DNA: TGTGCCAGCAGCTCGGACAGGGGATGGAGCTCCTACAATGAGCAGTTCTTC
J: TRBJ1-1; size: -; D: -; V: TRBV30; CDR3: CAWRTASRNEAFF; DNA: TGTGCCTGGAGGACCGCGAGCAGGAATGAAGCTTTCTTT
J: TRBJ1-3; size: -; D: -; V: TRBV4-3; CDR3: CASSQVGGAGTFVDNTIYF; DNA: TGCGCCAGCAGCCAAGTGGGGGGAGCCGGGACTTTTGTGGACAACACCATATATTTT
J: TRBJ1-5; size: -; D: TRBD1; V: TRBV27; CDR3: CASRGTAYSNQPQHF; DNA: TGTGCCAGCAGGGGGACAGCCTATAGCAATCAGCCCCAGCATTTT
J: TRBJ2-7; size: -; D: -; V: TRBV27; CDR3: CASSDGPSYEQYF; DNA: TGTGCCAGCAGTGATGGCCCCTCCTACGAGCAGTACTTC
J: TRBJ2-7; size: -; D: TRBD2; V: TRBV18; CDR3: CASSPSAGGPEYEQYF; DNA: TGTGCCAGCTCACCTTCAGCGGGAGGGCCTGAGTACGAGCAGTACTTC
J: TRBJ2-7; size: few; D: TRBD2; V: TRBV27; CDR3: CASSPPGTSGSREQYF; DNA: TGTGCCAGCAGCCCACCCGGGACTAGCGGGAGTCGGGAGCAGTACTTC
J: TRBJ1-2; size: -; D: -; V: TRBV6-4; CDR3: CASSDGREGYGYTF; DNA: TGTGCCAGCAGTGACGGCCGGGAGGGGTATGGCTACACCTTC
J: TRBJ2-1; size: -; D: -; V: TRBV9; CDR3: CASSLNRVPYNEQFF; DNA: TGTGCCAGCAGCTTGAACAGGGTCCCCTACAATGAGCAGTTCTTC
J: TRBJ2-3; size: -; D: TRBD2; V: TRBV2; CDR3: CASSQREVDTQYF; DNA: TGTGCCAGCTCTCAGCGGGAGGTAGATACGCAGTATTTT
J: TRBJ1-3; size: few; D: -; V: TRBV5-8; CDR3: CASSSSPDRDNPSGNTIYF; DNA: TGTGCCAGCAGCTCCAGTCCGGACCGGGACAACCCCTCTGGAAACACCATATATTTT